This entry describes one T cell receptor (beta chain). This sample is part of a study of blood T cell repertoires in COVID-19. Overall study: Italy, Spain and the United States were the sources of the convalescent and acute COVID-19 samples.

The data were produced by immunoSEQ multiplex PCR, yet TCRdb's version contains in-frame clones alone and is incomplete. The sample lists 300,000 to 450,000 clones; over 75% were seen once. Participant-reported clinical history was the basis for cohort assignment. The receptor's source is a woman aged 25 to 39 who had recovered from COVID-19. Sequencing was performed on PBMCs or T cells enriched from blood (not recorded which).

Written as DNA, the CDR3 is TGTGCCAGCAGCCCTAACACTGAAGCTTTCTTT. Translated, it gives CASSPNTEAFF. V gene TRBV5-5 combines with J gene TRBJ1-1; D gene uncertain. From germline, CDR1 is SGHKS and CDR2 YYEKEE (reference sequence). Deletions cut 4 bases from V and 2 bases from J, with 3 bases between. This CDR3 region has 11 residues.